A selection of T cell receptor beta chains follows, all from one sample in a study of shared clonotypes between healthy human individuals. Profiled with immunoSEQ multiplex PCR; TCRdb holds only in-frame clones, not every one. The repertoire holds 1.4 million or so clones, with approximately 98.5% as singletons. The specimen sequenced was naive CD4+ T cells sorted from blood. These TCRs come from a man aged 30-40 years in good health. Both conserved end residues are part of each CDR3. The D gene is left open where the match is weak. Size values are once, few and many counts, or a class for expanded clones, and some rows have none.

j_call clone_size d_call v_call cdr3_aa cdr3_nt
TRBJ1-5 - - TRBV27 CASSSNRGNQPQHF TGTGCCAGCAGTTCCAACAGGGGCAATCAGCCCCAGCATTTT
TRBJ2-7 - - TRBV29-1 CSGTDGPYEQYF TGCAGCGGGACAGACGGTCCCTACGAGCAGTACTTC
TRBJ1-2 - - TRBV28 CASSHDRSYGYTF TGTGCCAGCAGTCATGACAGGTCCTATGGCTACACCTTC
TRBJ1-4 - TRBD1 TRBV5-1 CASSLVEGQGNEKLFF TGCGCCAGCAGCTTGGTAGAGGGACAGGGTAATGAAAAACTGTTTTTT
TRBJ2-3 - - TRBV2 CASSSFTDTQYF TGTGCCAGCAGTAGTTTCACAGATACGCAGTATTTT
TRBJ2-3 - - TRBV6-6 CASSYSLLDTDTQYF TGTGCCAGCAGTTACTCGTTACTTGACACAGATACGCAGTATTTT
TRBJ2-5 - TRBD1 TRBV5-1 CASSFQGAREETQYF TGCGCCAGCAGCTTCCAGGGGGCGCGTGAGGAGACCCAGTACTTC
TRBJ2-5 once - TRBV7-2 CASTRSPGETQYF TGTGCCAGCACCAGATCACCTGGGGAGACCCAGTACTTC
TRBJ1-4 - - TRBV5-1 CASSPGLQEKLFF TGCGCCAGCAGCCCGGGACTCCAGGAAAAACTGTTTTTT
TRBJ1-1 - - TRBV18 CASSPPGGPGTEAFF TGTGCCAGCTCACCACCGGGGGGGCCTGGGACTGAAGCTTTCTTT
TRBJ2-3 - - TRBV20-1 CSAAHTDTQYF TGCAGTGCGGCTCACACAGATACGCAGTATTTT
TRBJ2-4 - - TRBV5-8 CASSLGSTVFVAKNIQYF TGTGCCAGCAGCTTGGGATCGACAGTTTTTGTGGCCAAAAACATTCAGTACTTC
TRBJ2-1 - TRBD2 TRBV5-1 CASSAGKTSGITVNEQFF TGCGCCAGCAGCGCCGGAAAAACTAGCGGGATAACTGTCAATGAGCAGTTCTTC
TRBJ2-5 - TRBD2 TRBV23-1 CAGDGLGQETQYF TGCGCCGGGGATGGACTAGGCCAAGAGACCCAGTACTTC
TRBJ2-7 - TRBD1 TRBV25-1 CASSETRDRGRGQYF TGTGCCAGCAGTGAAACCCGCGACAGGGGCCGGGGGCAGTACTTC
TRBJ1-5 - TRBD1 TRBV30 CAWSVLPLTTGGYQPQHF TGTGCCTGGAGTGTCCTTCCCCTGACGACAGGGGGCTATCAGCCCCAGCATTTT
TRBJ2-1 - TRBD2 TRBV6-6 CASGAQRESYNEQFF TGTGCCAGCGGTGCTCAGCGGGAATCCTACAATGAGCAGTTCTTC
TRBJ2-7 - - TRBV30 CAWSSADTYEQYF TGTGCCTGGAGTTCAGCGGATACCTACGAGCAGTACTTC
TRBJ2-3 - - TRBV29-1 CSVERDGDTQYF TGCAGCGTTGAAAGGGACGGGGATACGCAGTATTTT
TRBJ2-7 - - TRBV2 CASGGLPEQYF TGTGCCAGTGGGGGCCTCCCCGAGCAGTACTTC
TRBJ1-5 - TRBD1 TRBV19 CASSMPGQGAGGPQHF TGTGCCAGTAGCATGCCGGGACAGGGGGCCGGGGGGCCCCAGCATTTT
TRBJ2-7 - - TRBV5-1 CASSLEAIKHYEQYF TGCGCCAGCAGCTTGGAGGCAATAAAACATTACGAGCAGTACTTC
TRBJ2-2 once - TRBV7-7 CASSFGAGGELFF TGTGCCAGCAGCTTCGGGGCTGGCGGGGAGCTGTTTTTT
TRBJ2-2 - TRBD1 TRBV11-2 CASSRDRERTGELFF TGTGCCAGCAGCCGGGACAGGGAAAGGACCGGGGAGCTGTTTTTT
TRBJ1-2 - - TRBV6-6 CASTSEPPSGYTF TGTGCCAGCACCTCGGAGCCTCCGTCAGGCTACACCTTC
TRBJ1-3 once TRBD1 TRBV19 CASSFSTGKTGNTIYF TGTGCCAGTAGTTTCTCGACAGGGAAAACTGGAAACACCATATATTTT
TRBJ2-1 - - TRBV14 CASSQPPGKRYNEQFF TGTGCCAGCAGCCAACCCCCGGGGAAAAGATACAATGAGCAGTTCTTC
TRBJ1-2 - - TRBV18 CASLRSDGANYGYTF TGTGCCAGCTTACGATCGGACGGAGCTAACTATGGCTACACCTTC
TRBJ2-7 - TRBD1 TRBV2 CASSEDRDRTYEQYF TGTGCCAGCAGTGAAGACCGGGACAGGACGTACGAGCAGTACTTC
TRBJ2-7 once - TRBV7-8 CASTLAPRMIDPTRGSYEQYF TGTGCCAGCACCCTTGCCCCGAGAATGATAGACCCGACGCGAGGGTCCTACGAGCAGTACTTC
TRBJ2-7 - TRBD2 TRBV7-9 CASSKGTLAGDMYEQYF TGTGCCAGCAGCAAGGGGACGTTAGCGGGAGATATGTACGAGCAGTACTTC
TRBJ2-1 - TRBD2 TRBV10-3 CAISDAGGPSNEQFF TGTGCCATCAGTGACGCGGGAGGGCCGTCAAATGAGCAGTTCTTC
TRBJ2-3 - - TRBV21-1 CASSSGWRGQRESTDTQYF TGTGCCAGCAGCAGCGGATGGCGTGGACAGCGGGAAAGCACAGATACGCAGTATTTT
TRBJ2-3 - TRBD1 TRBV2 CASSEGDRDLSTDTQYF TGTGCCAGCAGTGAAGGGGACAGAGACCTGTCCACAGATACGCAGTATTTT
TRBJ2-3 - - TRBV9 CASGGGGYTDTQYF TGTGCCAGCGGAGGCGGCGGGTACACAGATACGCAGTATTTT
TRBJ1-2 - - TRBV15 CATSISNYGYTF TGTGCCACCAGCATCTCTAACTATGGCTACACCTTC
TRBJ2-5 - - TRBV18 CASSPLRAQETQYF TGTGCCAGCTCACCATTAAGGGCCCAAGAGACCCAGTACTTC
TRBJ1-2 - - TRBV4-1 CASSQGLYYGYTF TGCGCCAGCAGCCAGGGGCTCTATTATGGCTACACCTTC
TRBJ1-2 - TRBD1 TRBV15 CATSRVGQEFDYGYTF TGTGCCACCAGCAGAGTAGGACAGGAGTTCGACTATGGCTACACCTTC
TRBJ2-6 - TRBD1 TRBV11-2 CASSPRGTGANVLTF TGTGCCAGCAGCCCCAGGGGGACTGGGGCCAACGTCCTGACTTTC
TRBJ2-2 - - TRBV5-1 CASSLVRSGIANTGELFF TGCGCCAGCAGCTTGGTACGGTCGGGGATTGCGAACACCGGGGAGCTGTTTTTT
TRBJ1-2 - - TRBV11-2 CASSSLAGIPGYTF TGTGCCAGCAGTTCCTTGGCGGGGATACCTGGCTACACCTTC
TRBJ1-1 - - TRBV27 CASSLQMNTEAFF TGTGCCAGCAGTCTGCAGATGAACACTGAAGCTTTCTTT
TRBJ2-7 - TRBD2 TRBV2 CASSVGGSPYEQYF TGTGCCAGCAGTGTCGGCGGGAGTCCCTACGAGCAGTACTTC
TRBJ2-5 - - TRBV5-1 CASAQTGSSQETQYF TGCGCCAGCGCGCAAACAGGATCTTCTCAAGAGACCCAGTACTTC
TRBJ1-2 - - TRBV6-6 CASTIQGTDYGYTF TGTGCCAGCACAATACAGGGTACAGACTATGGCTACACCTTC
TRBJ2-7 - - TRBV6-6 CASSARGSYEQYF TGTGCCAGCAGTGCTCGAGGGAGCTACGAGCAGTACTTC